Sequencing of this T cell receptor (beta chain) was carried out in a study of T-cell reconstitution after alpha-beta-depleted transplantation in children. The V end lost 0 bases, the J end lost 13 bases, and 19 bases lay between the germline ends. There are 15 residues in the CDR3. Germline V gene data show CDR1 as MGHRA and CDR2 as YSYEKL. The TCRbeta library incorporated unique molecular identifiers. TCRdb itself ran the PCR reads through MiXCR, one entry per CDR3 protein. The table shows about 78,000 distinct CDR3 sequences, with 13% to 15% occurring only once. Study results and limitations: Most T-cell counts and diversity one year after the transplant came from T cells that were newly produced. Recipient T cells and thymic progenitors that survived gave rise to the high TCRbeta diversity observed at day 60 in some patients. At around two months after transplant, the alpha-beta T cells were reportedly derived from several hundred expanded clones that came from non-depleted graft cells.

Points on this clonotype: Its cognate antigen is unknown.

V and J are TRBV4-1 and TRBJ2-1; no reliable D call. The source is a male patient between 2 and 10 years old who had a stem cell transplant for acute lymphoblastic leukemia, so the T cells may come from the graft donor. Sequences were derived from PBMCs, mostly from graft donor cells, sampled 180 days after TCRalphabeta/CD19-depleted stem cell transplant. CDR3 residues: CASSQERSKSVVQFF. In nucleotides, the CDR3 is TGCGCCAGCAGCCAAGAAAGGAGCAAGAGTGTGGTACAGTTCTTC.